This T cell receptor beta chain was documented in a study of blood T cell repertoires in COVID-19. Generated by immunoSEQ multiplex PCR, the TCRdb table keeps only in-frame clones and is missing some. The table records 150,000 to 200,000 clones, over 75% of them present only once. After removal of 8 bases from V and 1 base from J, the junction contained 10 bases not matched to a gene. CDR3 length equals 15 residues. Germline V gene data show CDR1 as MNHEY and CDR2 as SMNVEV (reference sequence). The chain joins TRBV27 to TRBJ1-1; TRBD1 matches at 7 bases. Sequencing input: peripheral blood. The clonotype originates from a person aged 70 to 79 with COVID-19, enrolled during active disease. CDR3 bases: TGTGCCAGCCGCAAAAAGGGGGCAAAGAACACTGAAGCTTTCTTT. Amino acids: CASRKKGAKNTEAFF.